Listed here are 5 T cell receptor beta chains from one sample, sequenced in a study of blood T cell repertoires in COVID-19. Here immunoSEQ multiplex PCR was the method, and the copy in TCRdb shows in-frame clones only, minus some. The sample lists 150,000 to 200,000 clones, 80% to 85% occurring once. Sequenced: peripheral blood. These TCRs come from a woman between 70 and 85 years old with COVID-19, enrolled during active disease.

Here the CDR3 reads CASSFQRRAYNEQFF. The CDR3 DNA is TGTGCCAGCAGTTTCCAGCGGCGGGCCTACAATGAGCAGTTCTTC. J is TRBJ2-1 and V is TRBV28; the D gene is possibly TRBD2 (5 bases). Germline V gene data show CDR1 as MDHEN and CDR2 as SYDVKM. The CDR3 has 15 residues. V gave up 3 bases and J gave up 2 bases, with 11 bases separating them.

As to this clone: One end of the junction varies from germline; a read error may be responsible. This sequence joins TRBV15 and TRBJ2-3; 11 bases are a match to TRBD2. The CDR3 covers 13 residues. Germline V gives CDR1 LNHNV, CDR2 YYDKDF (reference sequence). Here the CDR3 reads CATSIDSGTSGVW. CDR3 coding DNA: TGTGCCACCAGCATTGATTCCGGGACTAGCGGTGTGTGG.

This clone occurred once. This sequence joins TRBV7-8 and TRBJ2-1; 14 bases are a match to TRBD2. CDR3 length equals 15 residues. CDR1 is SGHVS and CDR2 is FQNEAQ in the germline V gene. Trimming at V came to 5 bases and at J to 8 bases, leaving 5 bases not matched to a gene. DNA for the CDR3: TGTGCCAGCAGCCCGGGACTAGCGGGAGTGTATGAGCAGTTCTTC. Its protein product is CASSPGLAGVYEQFF.

J is TRBJ2-7 and V is TRBV21-1; the table's D gene call, TRBD2, was not cross checked with the DNA. TRBV21-1 is a recognized pseudogene. This CDR3 spans 16 amino acids. CDR3 in amino acids: CASSKKGASGSYEQYF. The CDR3 region has the DNA TGTGCCAGCAGCAAAAAAGGTGCTAGCGGCTCCTACGAGCAGTACTTC.

The chain uses TRBV5-4 and TRBJ2-1; possibly TRBD2 for D (5 bases). The V end was cut by 2 bases, the J end by 1 base, with 10 bases between. The CDR3 is 15 residues long. The germline gives CDR1 SGHNT, CDR2 YYREEE (reference sequence). The chain's CDR3 is CASSFRTSSYNEQFF. For the CDR3, the DNA is TGTGCCAGCAGCTTCCGTACTAGTTCCTACAATGAGCAGTTCTTC.